The clone carrying this T cell receptor beta chain showed up just a few times. This sample is part of a study of graft-versus-host responses after intestinal transplantation. Trimming stripped 4 bases from V and 5 bases from J, with 16 bases between. Germline lookup yields CDR1 SGHDT and CDR2 YYEEEE. CDR3 length: 15 residues. Only in-frame clones appear in the TCRdb table, and some are missing; sequencing was by immunoSEQ multiplex PCR. The sample shows about 8,000 clones, about a third of them seen only once. Responders that carried the CFSE label, about 200,000 of them, were plated with about 200,000 irradiated, violet-dye-labeled stimulator cells. Post-reaction, proliferating CD3+CD4+ and CD3+CD8+ responders (CFSE-low) were sorted.

The chain carries TRBV5-6 and TRBJ1-5; possible D gene TRBD1, 5 bases. The clonotype was recovered from a human patient who received an intestinal transplant. The specimen was alloreactive CD8+ T cells from a mixed lymphocyte reaction culture, collected before intestinal transplant. As for subset: CFSE-low proliferating T cells sorted from roughly six-day pre-transplant mixed lymphocyte reaction (GvH or HvG direction). The CDR3 reads CASSRADRRDQPQHF. CDR3 sequence (DNA): TGTGCCAGCAGCAGGGCCGACAGAAGAGATCAGCCCCAGCATTTT.